This entry lists 7 T cell receptor beta chains sequenced from one sample in a study of shared clonotypes between healthy human individuals. Libraries were prepared by immunoSEQ multiplex PCR; TCRdb keeps only in-frame clonotypes and omits some of them. Altogether approximately 810,000 clones are present, roughly 92% being singletons, with the ten largest covering 24%. Naive CD8 cells lacked CD45RO, underwent positive selection for CCR7 and left out terminally differentiated effector memory CD45RA+ cells. Sequences were obtained from naive CD8+ T cells sorted from blood. These receptors were obtained from a man under 40 in good health.

The chain employs TRBV5-3 and TRBJ1-1; D is unclear. TRBV5-3 is known as an ORF, though its function is uncertain. The CDR3 spans 15 residues. V lost 2 bases, J lost 1 base, and 12 bases lay in between. This CDR3 is CARSFGSRPNTEAFF. The CDR3 DNA reads as TGTGCCAGAAGCTTCGGGAGCCGCCCGAACACTGAAGCTTTCTTT.

The chain couples TRBV11-2 to TRBJ1-3; 11 bases line up with TRBD1. CDR3 length: 12 amino acids. CDR1 is SGHAT, CDR2 FQNNGV, per germline. CDR3 sequence (DNA): TGTGCGGACAGGGGGCTGGGAAACACCATATATTTT. Protein: CADRGLGNTIYF.

Points on this clone: The sample has other DNA sequences that encode this CDR3 too. The chain recombines TRBV25-1 with TRBJ1-1, with TRBD1 matching 7 bases. This CDR3 spans 13 amino acids. CDR1 is MGHDK, CDR2 SYGVNS, per germline. Unmatched junction bases numbered 6, after V lost 10 bases and J lost 1 base. CDR3 DNA: TGTGCCACTCGGGACAGTTCGAACACTGAAGCTTTCTTT. Amino acids: CATRDSSNTEAFF.

The rearrangement links TRBV4-1 to TRBJ2-7, with 12 positions matching TRBD1. The CDR3 has 17 amino acids. With 3 bases clipped from V and 4 bases from J, the junction kept 10 bases outside the gene matches. Per the germline V gene, CDR1 is MGHRA and CDR2 is YSYEKL. The CDR3 loop reads CASSQVTVGQGAYEQYF. The CDR3 bases are TGCGCCAGCAGCCAGGTAACCGTGGGACAGGGGGCTTACGAGCAGTACTTC.

On this clone: Other DNA sequences within the sample encode an identical CDR3. The chain employs TRBV27 and TRBJ2-7; 12 bases line up with TRBD2. CDR1 and CDR2 (germline): MNHEY, SMNVEV (reference sequence). This CDR3 contains 15 residues. Trimming at V came to 5 bases and at J to 4 bases, leaving 6 bases not matched to a gene. CDR3 bases: TGTGCCAGCAGTCCGGGGACTAGCGGGTTTTACGAGCAGTACTTC. This codes for CASSPGTSGFYEQYF.

The V and J genes are TRBV27 and TRBJ2-2; TRBD2 matches 13 bases. CDR3 length: 16 amino acids. In germline, CDR1 is MNHEY, CDR2 SMNVEV (reference sequence). Unmatched junction bases numbered 6, after V lost 6 bases and J lost 5 bases. DNA for the CDR3: TGTGCCAGCAGCACGACTAGCGGGAGGCGAACCGGGGAGCTGTTTTTT. This codes for CASSTTSGRRTGELFF.

The V and J genes are TRBV4-3 and TRBJ2-1, with 9 bases aligning to TRBD2. CDR3 length equals 17 residues. The ends lost 0 bases at V and 3 bases at J; junction bases unmatched: 6. Per the germline V gene, CDR1 is LGHNA and CDR2 is YSLEER. CDR3 region: CASSQDPSSGIYNEQFF. CDR3 nucleotides: TGCGCCAGCAGCCAAGATCCTTCTAGCGGGATCTACAATGAGCAGTTCTTC.